This T cell receptor (beta chain) was found in a study of CD8+ T cells in alopecia areata. Overall study: Treatment of the treated patients consisted of oral tofacitinib, 5 to 10 mg twice daily. Overall study findings and caveats: Given one nonresponder, whether baseline CD8+ expansion relates to response remains uncertain. With tofacitinib ongoing, many expanded lesional clones persisted in both scalp and blood.

TCR sequencing used cDNA made by reverse transcription of extracted RNA. Libraries were prepared by immunoSEQ multiplex PCR; TCRdb keeps only in-frame clonotypes and omits some of them. The sample lists under 150,000 clones, more than 45% seen once, with 0.46% in the top ten. Treatment meaning: oral pan-JAK inhibitor, 5-10 mg twice daily. The researchers isolated CD4+ and CD8+ T cells from PBMCs by sorting. Points on this clone: Its antigen is still unknown.

Sequences were derived from CD4+ T cells sorted from blood, sampled at week 4, from a patient treated with tofacitinib. The sequence was collected from a human donor with alopecia areata.

The CDR3 is CASSLAGSTDTQYF. The CDR3 DNA follows: TGCGCCAGCAGCTTGGCCGGCAGCACAGATACGCAGTATTTT. The chain combines TRBV5-1 with TRBJ2-3; D call uncertain. V was shortened by 0 bases and J by 0 bases, with 5 bases between the two germline ends. This CDR3 contains 14 residues. Germline values: CDR1 SGHRS, CDR2 YFSETQ.